These 14 T cell receptor beta chains originate from one sample sequenced in a study of T cells in Graves' hyperthyroidism and ophthalmopathy. Amplification of TCR beta CDR3 regions used RNA as the template. The TCR CDR3 first-round RT-PCR relied on the HTBI primer set. Each CDR3 protein gets one entry after TCRdb re-called the multiplex PCR reads with MiXCR. The repertoire includes about 350,000 distinct CDR3 sequences, about 15% of them detected once, and roughly 25% sits in the top ten. The source material was blood. These receptors were collected from a woman aged 25 to 39 with Graves' hyperthyroidism.

This clonotype was seen a few times. The chain links TRBV6-2 or TRBV6-3 to TRBJ2-3; 10 positions agree with TRBD2. Trimming removed 7 bases from V and 7 bases from J; junction bases left unmatched: 14. CDR3 length: 16 residues. CDR1 is MNHEY and CDR2 is SVGEGT in the germline V gene. The DNA of the CDR3 is TGTGCCAGCACTACCCGCCCTAGCGGGAGTTTAAATACGCAGTATTTT. This gives the protein CASTTRPSGSLNTQYF.

The chain is built from TRBV20-1 and TRBJ1-4; weak D call: TRBD1 (5 bases). The CDR3 runs to 16 residues. The ends were cut back, 0 bases at V and 2 bases at J, with 13 bases in the middle. Germline V CDR1 and CDR2: DFQATT, SNEGSKA (reference sequence). As DNA, the CDR3 is TGCAGTGCTAGAGAAAGAAAGGGGACGACTAATGAAAAACTGTTTTTT. Protein sequence: CSARERKGTTNEKLFF.

Many counts were recorded for this clonotype. This rearrangement joins TRBV20-1 to TRBJ1-1; D is unresolved. This CDR3 is built from 14 residues. Deletions cut 4 bases from V and 5 bases from J, with 17 bases between. Germline CDR1 and CDR2: DFQATT and SNEGSKA (reference sequence). CDR3 nucleotides: TGCAGTGCTATCCCTACAGTATCGAGGACTGAAGCTTTCTTT. The encoded protein is CSAIPTVSRTEAFF.

Ten or more counts support this clonotype. The gene calls are TRBV12-3 or TRBV12-4 and TRBJ2-3; 13 positions agree with TRBD2. The CDR3 extends over 15 amino acids. The V and J ends lost 9 bases and 8 bases, in that order; junction bases with no gene match: 11. The CDR3 coding sequence is TGTGCCAGTAATCGACTAGCGGGAGGTACTGGTACGCAGTATTTT. It translates to CASNRLAGGTGTQYF.

This clonotype was seen many times. V and J are TRBV6-1 and TRBJ2-7, with D maybe TRBD2 (6 bases). This CDR3 region has 15 residues. V lost 5 bases and J lost 2, with 16 bases in between. The germline gives CDR1 MNHNS, CDR2 SASEGT. CDR3 residues: CASSPLVAVTYEQYF. The DNA of the CDR3 is TGTGCCAGCAGTCCCTTGGTAGCGGTTACCTACGAGCAGTACTTC.

V gene TRBV20-1 combines with J gene TRBJ2-7; 11 nucleotides line up with TRBD2. The CDR3 consists of 23 residues. Germline V gene lookup returns CDR1 DFQATT and CDR2 SNEGSKA (reference sequence). The ends lost 3 bases at V and 3 bases at J; junction bases unmatched: 31. The DNA of the CDR3 is TGCAGTGCTAGTCGTTATGGGATCGGCTCGCGGACTAGCGGGCCGGATGATTTCTACGAGCAGTACTTC. Protein: CSASRYGIGSRTSGPDDFYEQYF.

This clonotype was detected many times. The chain is built from TRBV11-3 and TRBJ2-1, with TRBD2 matching over 11 bases. Trimming removed 1 base from V and 6 bases from J; junction bases left unmatched: 5. The CDR3 has 16 residues. CDR1 and CDR2 (germline): SGHNT, YENEEA. CDR3 nucleotide sequence: TGTGCCAGCAGCTTAGGCCTAGCGGGAGGTAGCAATGAGCAGTTCTTC. Translating gives CASSLGLAGGSNEQFF.

This clonotype was seen once. The chain combines TRBV4-3 with TRBJ2-7; D remains ambiguous. The V gene's germline CDR1 is LGHNA and CDR2 YSLEER. The ends were cut back, 0 bases at V and 0 bases at J, with 9 bases in the middle. The CDR3 spans 15 residues. The CDR3 region is CASSQDSEFSYEQYF. Here the CDR3 DNA reads TGCGCCAGCAGCCAAGATAGTGAGTTCTCCTACGAGCAGTACTTC.

This clonotype was seen repeatedly, ten times or more. The rearrangement joins TRBV7-9 to TRBJ2-2; D is perhaps TRBD2 (6 bases). CDR1 and CDR2 (germline): SEHNR, FQNEAQ (reference sequence). The CDR3 is 17 residues long. The germline V and J ends were trimmed by 4 bases and 1 base, with 16 bases remaining between them. CDR3 sequence reads: CASSSLGGLQNTGELFF. The CDR3 DNA reads TGTGCCAGCAGCTCCCTGGGAGGACTGCAGAACACCGGGGAGCTGTTTTTT. Full variable domain (outside the CDR3, taken from reference TRBV7-9 and TRBJ2-2): DTGVSQNPRHKITKRGQNVTFRCDPISEHNRLYWYRQTLGQGPEFLTYFQNEAQLEKSRLLSDRFSAERPKGSFSTLEIQRTEQGDSAMYLCASSSLGGLQNTGELFFGEGSRLTVL.

This clonotype was picked up a small number of times. This chain uses TRBV13 with TRBJ2-3; D remains unclear. The CDR3 consists of 14 residues. V lost 1 base to trimming and J lost 5 bases, with 10 bases between them. CDR1 and CDR2 (germline): PRHDT, FYEKMQ (reference sequence). The CDR3 protein is CASSLVGPGDTQYF. The CDR3 bases are TGTGCCAGCAGCTTAGTCGGGCCCGGAGATACGCAGTATTTT.

The sample holds many counts of this clonotype. The chain couples TRBV28 to TRBJ1-2; D perhaps matches TRBD1 (6 bases). CDR1 MDHEN and CDR2 SYDVKM come from the germline V gene. The CDR3 totals 12 residues. Trimming took off 6 bases at V and 4 bases at J, with 9 bases between the two ends. The CDR3 DNA reads as TGTGCCAGCAGGTCAGGGGCCTATGGCTACACCTTC. It translates to CASRSGAYGYTF.

The chain recombines TRBV7-9 with TRBJ2-7, with 9 bases fitting TRBD1. V was clipped by 5 bases and J by 3 bases; unmatched bases: 11. CDR1 is SEHNR and CDR2 is FQNEAQ in the germline V gene (reference sequence). CDR3 length: 16 amino acids. The CDR3 DNA follows: TGTGCCAGCAGCGGAGAAGACAGGGGGATCGGCTACGAGCAGTACTTC. This codes for CASSGEDRGIGYEQYF.

This clonotype has at least ten counts. The J gene is TRBJ1-5, the V gene TRBV28, with a tentative D call TRBD1 (5 bases). The CDR3 spans 14 residues. Germline loops: CDR1 MDHEN, CDR2 SYDVKM. Trimming stripped 6 bases from V and 5 bases from J, with 14 bases between. The CDR3 nucleotides are TGTGCCAGCAGGGGGGGGAGGGAAGATCAGCCCCAGCATTTT. As protein: CASRGGREDQPQHF.

V is TRBV14 and J is TRBJ2-3; TRBD2 is a possible D gene (6 bases). Trimming pared 4 bases from V and 7 bases from J, leaving 21 bases between. Germline V gene data show CDR1 as SGHDN and CDR2 as FVKESK. This CDR3 is 16 amino acids long. As DNA, the CDR3 is TGTGCCAGCAGCCCTATAGCGGTGACGAATTTGAATACGCAGTATTTT. Its protein product is CASSPIAVTNLNTQYF.